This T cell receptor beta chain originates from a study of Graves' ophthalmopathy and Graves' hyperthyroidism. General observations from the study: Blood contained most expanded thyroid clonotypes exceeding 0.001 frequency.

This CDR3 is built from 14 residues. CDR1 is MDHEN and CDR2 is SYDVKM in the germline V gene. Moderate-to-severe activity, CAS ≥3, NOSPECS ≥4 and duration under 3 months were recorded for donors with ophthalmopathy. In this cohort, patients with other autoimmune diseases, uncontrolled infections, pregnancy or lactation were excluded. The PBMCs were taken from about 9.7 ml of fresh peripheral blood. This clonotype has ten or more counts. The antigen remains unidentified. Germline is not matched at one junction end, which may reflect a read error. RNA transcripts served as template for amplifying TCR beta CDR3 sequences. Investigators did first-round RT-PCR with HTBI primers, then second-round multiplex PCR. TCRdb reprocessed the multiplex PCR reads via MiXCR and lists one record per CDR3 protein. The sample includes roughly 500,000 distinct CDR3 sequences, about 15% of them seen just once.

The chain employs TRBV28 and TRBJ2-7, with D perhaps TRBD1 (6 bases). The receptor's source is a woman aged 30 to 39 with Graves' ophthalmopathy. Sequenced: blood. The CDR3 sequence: CASSLLRGSYEQHF. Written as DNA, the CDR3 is TGTGCCAGCAGTTTACTCAGGGGCTCCTACGAGCAGCACTTC.